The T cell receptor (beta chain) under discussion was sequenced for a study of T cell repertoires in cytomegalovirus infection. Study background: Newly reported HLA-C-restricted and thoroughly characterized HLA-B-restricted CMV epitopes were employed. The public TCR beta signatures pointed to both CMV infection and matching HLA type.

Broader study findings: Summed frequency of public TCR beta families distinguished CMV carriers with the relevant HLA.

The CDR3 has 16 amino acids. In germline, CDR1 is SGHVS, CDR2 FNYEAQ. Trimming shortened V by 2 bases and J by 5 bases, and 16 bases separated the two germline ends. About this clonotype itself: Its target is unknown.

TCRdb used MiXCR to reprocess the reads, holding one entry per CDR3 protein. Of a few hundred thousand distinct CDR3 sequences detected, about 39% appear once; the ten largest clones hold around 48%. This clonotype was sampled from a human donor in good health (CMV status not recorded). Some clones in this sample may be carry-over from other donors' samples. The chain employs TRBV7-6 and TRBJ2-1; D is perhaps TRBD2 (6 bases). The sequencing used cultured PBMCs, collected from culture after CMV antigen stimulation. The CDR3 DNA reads TGTGCCAGCAGCTTACCCTCACGGGGGAGCGACAATGAGCAGTTCTTC. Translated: CASSLPSRGSDNEQFF.